These 20 T cell receptor beta chains share one sample of origin, sequenced in a study of CD8+ T cells in alopecia areata. Reverse transcription of extracted RNA yielded cDNA, which provided the sequencing template. The assay was immunoSEQ multiplex PCR, and TCRdb's table has in-frame clones only and misses some. The sample includes roughly 20,000 clones, under 75% of them seen just once. Sampling of alopecia areata patients yielded lesional scalp punch biopsies as well as peripheral blood. The sequenced sample was skin, obtained at week 0. The receptors were gathered from a human donor with alopecia areata.

The chain uses TRBV19 and TRBJ1-2, with D hard to call. Trimming left V 3 bases short and J 2 bases short, with 16 bases between. Germline lookup yields CDR1 LNHDA and CDR2 SQIVND (reference sequence). This CDR3 contains 16 residues. The CDR3 nucleotides are TGTGCCAGTAGTATCCCTCCTTCGACGCAAAACTATGGCTACACCTTC. This sequence encodes CASSIPPSTQNYGYTF.

This clone was counted a few times. The V and J genes are TRBV6-5 and TRBJ2-5; D uncertain. CDR3 length: 13 residues. Trimming removed 2 bases at V and 1 base at J, with 5 bases between. CDR1 and CDR2 from the germline V gene are MNHEY and SVGAGI. The CDR3 bases are TGTGCCAGCAGTTACAGAGCCCAAGAGACCCAGTACTTC. Amino acid sequence: CASSYRAQETQYF.

This clone is termed medium-sized. This chain links TRBV6-1 with TRBJ2-2, with D unclear. V was pared by 4 bases and J by 2 bases, with 11 bases between. The CDR3 is 15 amino acids. Germline CDR1 and CDR2: MNHNS and SASEGT. The chain's CDR3 is CASSGAHSNTGELFF. The DNA for the CDR3 is TGTGCCAGCAGTGGGGCCCACAGCAACACCGGGGAGCTGTTTTTT.

This clone was observed a single time. The rearrangement uses TRBV19 and TRBJ2-6; D is possibly TRBD1 (6 bases). Trimming removed 4 bases at V and 0 bases at J, with 13 bases between. CDR1 is LNHDA, CDR2 SQIVND, per germline (reference sequence). There are 17 residues in the CDR3. The CDR3 bases are TGTGCCAGTAGTACAGGACAGTTCTCCTCTGGGGCCAACGTCCTGACTTTC. Amino acids: CASSTGQFSSGANVLTF.

The chain has TRBV7-6 and TRBJ2-7; 10 positions agree with TRBD2. The CDR3 covers 14 residues. Germline assignment: CDR1 SGHVS and CDR2 FNYEAQ. V lost 5 bases, J lost 6 bases, and 7 bases stayed unmatched. This chain's CDR3 is CASSLTGLASEQYF. In DNA, the CDR3 is TGTGCCAGCAGCCTTACGGGACTAGCGAGCGAGCAGTACTTC.

This clone was detected a few times. The gene calls are TRBV9 and TRBJ2-2; D gene unclear. The CDR3 is 15 residues long. Trimming took off 0 bases at V and 4 bases at J, with 10 bases between the two ends. Germline V gene data show CDR1 as SGDLS and CDR2 as YYNGEE. The CDR3 loop is CASSVDQLFTGELFF. In DNA form, the CDR3 reads TGTGCCAGCAGCGTAGATCAGCTCTTCACCGGGGAGCTGTTTTTT.

V usage is TRBV5-1 and J usage is TRBJ1-5, with D possibly matching TRBD1 (5 bases). V was cut by 5 bases and J by 6 bases, with 18 bases left in between. Germline assignment: CDR1 SGHRS and CDR2 YFSETQ. This CDR3 comprises 15 residues. In DNA form, the CDR3 reads TGCGCCAGCAGGACCGGGACGGGCGACGGTCAGCCCCAGCATTTT. Its translation is CASRTGTGDGQPQHF.

This clone was seen just once. The chain recombines TRBV7-2 with TRBJ1-2; 9 bases fit TRBD1. Germline V CDR1 and CDR2: SGHTA, FQGNSA. CDR3 length: 15 residues. Trimming cost V 4 bases and J 7 bases; bases outside gene matches: 10. CDR3 in DNA: TGTGCCAGCAGCTCCTACGTTCGGACAGGGGCTGGCTACACCTTC. Its translation is CASSSYVRTGAGYTF. Full variable domain (remainder filled in from reference TRBV7-2 and TRBJ1-2): GAGVSQSPSNKVTEKGKDVELRCDPISGHTALYWYRQSLGQGLEFLIYFQGNSAPDKSGLPSDRFSAERTGGSVSTLTIQRTQQEDSAVYLCASSSYVRTGAGYTFGSGTRLTVV.

A few counts support this clone. The rearrangement joins TRBV4-3 to TRBJ2-7; D perhaps matches TRBD1 (6 bases). Germline V CDR1 and CDR2: LGHNA, YSLEER. V lost 0 bases, J lost 0 bases, and 12 bases lay in between. This CDR3 is built from 16 residues. The CDR3 sequence: CASSQDARGSSYEQYF. The CDR3 coding sequence is TGCGCCAGCAGCCAAGATGCAAGGGGGAGCTCCTACGAGCAGTACTTC.

The chain couples TRBV4-2 to TRBJ2-7; D ambiguous. Germline-derived CDR1 and CDR2 are LGHNA and YNFKEQ. The V and J ends lost 0 bases and 3 bases respectively, with 12 bases between them. The length of the CDR3 is 15 residues. The CDR3 DNA reads as TGTGCCAGCAGCCAAGAATTTGGCCGTCGCTACGAGCAGTACTTC. It is translated as CASSQEFGRRYEQYF.

This chain links TRBV6-6 with TRBJ2-7; 7 nucleotides line up with TRBD2. Germline values: CDR1 MNHNY, CDR2 SVGAGI (reference sequence). The CDR3 sequence is 11 residues long. Trimming cost V 7 bases and J 7 bases; bases outside gene matches: 4. CDR3 nucleotides: TGTGCCAGCACCCTGGGGGGGGAGCAGTACTTC. Translated: CASTLGGEQYF.

V is TRBV5-5 and J is TRBJ1-2; 7 nucleotides match TRBD1. The V gene end was trimmed by 5 bases and the J gene end by 0 bases; junction bases not matched to a gene: 10. Germline CDR1 reads SGHKS; CDR2 reads YYEKEE (reference sequence). This CDR3 comprises 16 residues. The CDR3 protein is CASRAARGLANYGYTF. The DNA for the CDR3 is TGTGCCAGCAGAGCCGCCAGGGGGTTAGCTAACTATGGCTACACCTTC.

The V and J genes are TRBV19 and TRBJ1-1, with D unresolved. Germline-derived CDR1 and CDR2 are LNHDA and SQIVND (reference sequence). Trimming pared 5 bases from V and 10 bases from J, leaving 17 bases between. This CDR3 is built from 13 residues. The CDR3 region has the DNA TGTGCCAGTAGTCCCGCGGGTGGCGCGATAGCTTTCTTT. Translated, it gives CASSPAGGAIAFF.

The rearrangement uses TRBV7-2 and TRBJ2-5, with TRBD2 matching over 8 bases. After removal of 7 bases from V and 1 base from J, the junction contained 5 bases not matched to a gene. Germline V gene lookup returns CDR1 SGHTA and CDR2 FQGNSA. The CDR3 length is 14 residues. The CDR3 DNA reads as TGTGCCAGCACCCACGGGGGGGTCCAAGAGACCCAGTACTTC. Its translation is CASTHGGVQETQYF.

J is TRBJ2-7 and V is TRBV7-8, with TRBD2 as a possible D gene (6 bases). The V end lost 1 base, the J end lost 4 bases, and 17 bases lay between the germline ends. Looked up from germline, CDR1 is SGHVS and CDR2 is FQNEAQ. The CDR3 has 16 residues. The CDR3 nucleotides read TGTGCCAGCAGCTTAGGACCCGCACGACTAGTGTACGAGCAGTACTTC. Its translation is CASSLGPARLVYEQYF. Full variable domain (missing parts from reference TRBV7-8 and TRBJ2-7): GAGVSQSPRYKVAKRGQDVALRCDPISGHVSLFWYQQALGQGPEFLTYFQNEAQLDKSGLPSDRFFAERPEGSVSTLKIQRTQQEDSAVYLCASSLGPARLVYEQYFGPGTRLTVT.

The chain has TRBV5-1 and TRBJ1-2; a possible D gene is TRBD1 (5 bases). Germline-derived CDR1 and CDR2 are SGHRS and YFSETQ. The V end was cut by 3 bases, the J end by 4 bases, with 19 bases between. This CDR3 has 16 amino acids. The CDR3 loop is CASSSDPGRSSYGYTF. The CDR3 DNA reads as TGCGCCAGCAGCTCCGACCCGGGACGGTCTTCCTATGGCTACACCTTC.

This clone appeared a few times. The rearrangement uses TRBV4-2 and TRBJ2-3, with D tentatively TRBD1 (7 bases). Germline CDR1 LGHNA, CDR2 YNFKEQ. The CDR3 contains 14 residues. With 4 bases removed from V and 4 bases from J, the gap between germline ends came to 12 bases. In DNA, the CDR3 is TGTGCCAGCAGCCCCCAGGGGGGCGCAGATACGCAGTATTTT. This codes for CASSPQGGADTQYF.

The CDR3 sequence is CASSVAVFADEQFF. The CDR3 nucleotides are TGTGCCAGCAGCGTAGCGGTCTTCGCGGATGAGCAGTTCTTC. This chain joins TRBV9 and TRBJ2-1; D call uncertain. Germline V gene lookup returns CDR1 SGDLS and CDR2 YYNGEE. With 0 bases removed from V and 8 bases from J, the gap between germline ends came to 12 bases. The CDR3 consists of 14 residues.

The chain is built from TRBV4-1 and TRBJ2-1, with TRBD2 as a possible D gene (5 bases). Trimming removed 3 bases at V and 0 bases at J, with 18 bases between. CDR1 is MGHRA and CDR2 is YSYEKL in the germline V gene. The CDR3 is made up of 18 amino acids. The DNA of the CDR3 is TGCGCCAGCAGCCACCGGACTCCGGGCGTTAGCTCCTACAATGAGCAGTTCTTC. This gives the protein CASSHRTPGVSSYNEQFF.

This clone showed up just a few times. This chain connects TRBV7-2 to TRBJ1-2; TRBD1 agrees at 10 bases. V shed 7 bases and J 2 bases; nucleotides not matched to a gene: 10. This CDR3 is 16 amino acids long. Germline V CDR1 and CDR2: SGHTA, FQGNSA. The CDR3 sequence: CASTPRAGQGNYGYTF. CDR3 DNA sequence: TGTGCCAGCACCCCAAGGGCGGGACAGGGGAACTATGGCTACACCTTC.